This T cell receptor beta chain was captured by sequencing in a study of cytomegalovirus exposure and HLA in healthy donors. Study-wide points: It has been reported that TCR beta sequences accurately predicted the HLA-A and HLA-B alleles of most subjects. A later analysis linked a missense variant in DCLRE1C to the trimming of TCR beta V and J genes. Rarity held for most TCR sequences, but there were some public TCRs that occurred in many donors. Later, an analysis showed that TCR beta chains associated with HLA were more clonally expanded than others that were equally common.

Researchers ran the PCR with 60 Vbeta and 13 Jbeta primers. Assay used: immunoSEQ multiplex PCR; TCRdb lists only in-frame clones, some missing. The sample records about 130,000 clones, roughly 82% being singletons. Details on this clone: Its antigen is not known.

V was shortened by 2 bases and J by 3 bases, with 7 bases between the two germline ends. CDR1 is LNHDA and CDR2 is SQIVND in the germline V gene (reference sequence). The CDR3 length is 13 residues. The clonotype comes from a woman younger than 35 in good health and CMV-seropositive. Sequenced: PBMCs. The chain employs TRBV19 and TRBJ1-2; D remains ambiguous. The CDR3 nucleotides are TGTGCCAGTAGTATACGGCAGGACTATGGCTACACCTTC. Translated: CASSIRQDYGYTF.